The rows below give T cell receptor beta chains drawn from one sample of a study of T cells in Graves' hyperthyroidism and ophthalmopathy. MiXCR, run by TCRdb on the multiplex PCR reads, gives a single entry per CDR3 protein. The sample records about 360,000 distinct CDR3 sequences, approximately 13% being singletons. The material sequenced was blood. Every receptor here comes from a man aged 30 to 45 with Graves' hyperthyroidism that later progressed to Graves' ophthalmopathy. Each CDR3 is given without its conserved first and last residue. A D gene is named only where the DNA matches it firmly.

>-|TRBV27|TRBJ2-1
ASSRPGDEQF
>TRBD1|TRBV28|TRBJ1-2
ASSPGDRTLYGYT
>-|TRBV6-1|TRBJ1-4
ASSEATRELF
>-|TRBV18|TRBJ1-4
ASSFPPGGEEKLF
>-|TRBV19|TRBJ1-5
ASSLWDSTFGNQPQH
>-|TRBV7-2|TRBJ2-5
ASSSSYRETQY
>-|TRBV5-1|TRBJ2-2
ASSLGSGPANTGELF
>TRBD1|TRBV4-1|TRBJ1-5
ASSPRTGVDFDGQPQH
>TRBD1|TRBV20-1|TRBJ1-5
SARDRTGGWSQPQH
>-|TRBV13|TRBJ1-1
ASSHPTGGNTEAF
>-|TRBV24-1|TRBJ1-5
ATSVQGYNQPQH
>TRBD1|TRBV10-3|TRBJ1-5
AIGQGLDQPQH
>-|TRBV28|TRBJ1-6
ASSLYQEDLSPLH
>TRBD2|TRBV3-1|TRBJ2-3
ASSTRTSGFAPDTQY
>TRBD1|TRBV7-2|TRBJ2-2
ASSSTGPGELF
>TRBD2|TRBV7-9|TRBJ2-3
ASSLPGTSGGAGDTQY
>-|TRBV6-1|TRBJ2-2
ASSEGWAATGELF
>-|TRBV28|TRBJ1-5
ASSLYGPGNQPQH
>TRBD1|TRBV11-2|TRBJ2-5
ASSLGQGVWAEIQY
>-|TRBV5-5|TRBJ1-1
ASSFRMNTEAF
>TRBD1|TRBV11-2|TRBJ2-3
ASSLDPKTGSTDTQY